This is a list of T cell receptor beta chains from one sample in a study of blood T cell repertoires in COVID-19. Libraries were prepared by immunoSEQ multiplex PCR; TCRdb keeps only in-frame clonotypes and omits some of them. The sample yields 120,000 to 150,000 clones, around 87% seen once. Sequencing used peripheral blood. The origin of the receptors is an elderly man with acute or convalescent COVID-19. Each CDR3 is given with its conserved first and last residue. Each record gives: CDR3 protein, CDR3 DNA, V gene, J gene, clone size, D gene. D genes are given only for firm matches. A row's size may be missing; if present it is once, few, many or a size class.

CAISESVGGLGNEQFF	TGTGCCATCAGTGAGTCGGTAGGGGGTCTGGGGAATGAGCAGTTCTTC	TRBV10-3	TRBJ2-1	.	.
CASSRGGNTEAFF	TGTGCCAGCAGCAGAGGGGGGAACACTGAAGCTTTCTTT	TRBV7-9	TRBJ1-1	.	.
CASSAGGPAGANVLTF	TGTGCCAGCAGTGCCGGAGGGCCGGCTGGGGCCAACGTCCTGACTTTC	TRBV6-1	TRBJ2-6	.	.
CASSQELAVYNEQFF	TGCGCCAGCAGCCAAGAACTAGCGGTTTACAATGAGCAGTTCTTC	TRBV4-1	TRBJ2-1	few	TRBD2
CASSVQNYNEQFF	TGTGCCAGCAGCGTACAGAACTACAATGAGCAGTTCTTC	TRBV7-9	TRBJ2-1	.	.
CASRLTEHNQPQHF	TGTGCCAGCAGGTTAACAGAGCATAATCAGCCCCAGCATTTT	TRBV28	TRBJ1-5	.	.
CATSTQGQGAGLATEAFF	TGTGCCACCAGCACCCAGGGACAGGGGGCGGGTTTGGCCACTGAAGCTTTCTTT	TRBV15	TRBJ1-1	.	TRBD1
CASSLAGGYGYTF	TGTGCCAGCAGTTTGGCGGGGGGCTATGGCTACACCTTC	TRBV28	TRBJ1-2	.	.
CASSEESGAYNSPLHF	TGTGCCAGCAGTGAAGAGTCAGGGGCCTATAATTCACCCCTCCACTTT	TRBV2	TRBJ1-6	once	.
CATSPPGGYPNTGELFF	TGTGCCACCAGTCCCCCCGGAGGGTATCCAAACACCGGGGAGCTGTTTTTT	TRBV24-1	TRBJ2-2	.	.
CASSLETYNEQFF	TGCGCCAGCAGCTTGGAAACATACAATGAGCAGTTCTTC	TRBV5-1	TRBJ2-1	.	.
CASTLTGQATYEQYF	TGCGCCAGCACCTTAACGGGACAGGCAACCTACGAGCAGTACTTC	TRBV5-1	TRBJ2-7	.	TRBD1
CASSFLQGGDSPLHF	TGTGCCAGCAGTTTCCTCCAGGGTGGAGATTCACCCCTCCACTTT	TRBV28	TRBJ1-6	few	.
CAISPTAGSSYNEQFF	TGTGCCATCAGCCCGACCGCGGGGAGCTCCTACAATGAGCAGTTCTTC	TRBV10-3	TRBJ2-1	.	.
CASSFSEETQYF	TGCGCCAGCAGCTTTAGCGAAGAGACCCAGTACTTC	TRBV5-1	TRBJ2-5	.	.
CASSLRGNYGYTF	TGTGCCAGCAGTTTACGGGGAAACTATGGCTACACCTTC	TRBV28	TRBJ1-2	.	.
CASSRGTGGGTTEAFF	TGTGCCAGCAGCCGCGGGACTGGAGGAGGGACCACTGAAGCTTTCTTT	TRBV7-9	TRBJ1-1	.	.
CASSRRENTEAFF	TGTGCCAGCAGCCGCCGGGAGAACACTGAAGCTTTCTTT	TRBV6-4	TRBJ1-1	.	.
CASSLDWGGGELFF	TGCGCCAGCAGCTTGGATTGGGGGGGCGGGGAGCTGTTTTTT	TRBV5-1	TRBJ2-2	.	TRBD2
CASSEGGKDEQYF	TGCGCCAGCAGTGAGGGGGGGAAGGACGAGCAGTACTTC	TRBV10-1	TRBJ2-7	.	.
CAWAGGGNEQFF	TGTGCCTGGGCCGGGGGGGGTAATGAGCAGTTCTTC	TRBV30	TRBJ2-1	few	TRBD2
CASSLASGGTEAFF	TGCGCCAGCAGCTTGGCCTCGGGGGGCACTGAAGCTTTCTTT	TRBV5-1	TRBJ1-1	.	.
CASSFSAGQGAYEQYF	TGCGCCAGCAGCTTCTCGGCGGGACAGGGGGCCTACGAGCAGTACTTC	TRBV5-1	TRBJ2-7	.	TRBD1
CASSSSAGGRGTQYF	TGTGCCAGCAGCAGCTCGGCGGGAGGGAGGGGGACCCAGTACTTC	TRBV2	TRBJ2-5	.	TRBD2
CASSVSRGVTDTQYF	TGTGCCAGCAGCGTTTCCCGGGGGGTCACAGATACGCAGTATTTT	TRBV9	TRBJ2-3	.	TRBD2
CASSVRQRKNEKLFF	TGTGCCAGCAGCGTCCGACAGAGAAAAAATGAAAAACTGTTTTTT	TRBV3-1/TRBV3-2	TRBJ1-4	.	.
CASTPSGATQETQYF	TGTGCCAGCACCCCTAGCGGGGCCACCCAAGAGACCCAGTACTTC	TRBV2	TRBJ2-5	few	TRBD2
CASSLTPPGQGAPSLSPTDTQYF	TGTGCCAGCAGCTTAACTCCACCGGGACAGGGGGCGCCTAGCCTCAGCCCCACAGATACGCAGTATTTT	TRBV7-3	TRBJ2-3	.	TRBD1
CASSPRGDSEAFF	TGCGCCAGCAGCCCACGGGGGGACTCTGAAGCTTTCTTT	TRBV5-1	TRBJ1-1	.	.
CASRRGVSGANVLTF	TGTGCCAGCAGGCGGGGGGTCTCTGGGGCCAACGTCCTGACTTTC	TRBV6-5	TRBJ2-6	.	TRBD2
CASSPQGAGNTIYF	TGCGCCAGCAGCCCGCAGGGGGCCGGAAACACCATATATTTT	TRBV5-1	TRBJ1-3	once	TRBD1